This TCR beta chain was sequenced for a study of beta chain features in type 1 diabetes. In regard to this clone: As yet, its antigen is unknown.

Expressed TCRB transcripts got sequenced, as all isolated RNA was reverse transcribed. TCRdb keeps only in-frame clones here, not all; method: immunoSEQ multiplex PCR. Among around 360,000 clones listed, around an eighth were seen once. Study conclusions and caveats: Cells carrying high TCR expression could end up over-represented when cDNA is sequenced. Type 1 diabetes patients had moderately but significantly shorter TCRB CDR3s in all four CD4+ subsets.

Germline V lookup: CDR1 SEHNR, CDR2 FQNEAQ (reference sequence). CDR3 size: 15 residues. Trimming removed 7 bases at V and 8 bases at J, with 23 bases between. This chain joins TRBV7-9 and TRBJ1-2, with D perhaps TRBD1 (5 bases). The sample consisted of naive CD4+ T cells from blood. This receptor was obtained from a woman aged 18-29 years with type 1 diabetes. For the CDR3, the DNA is TGTGCCAGCACCAGTTACAAGGGGAAAATGAGGGGCTACACCTTC. Residues: CASTSYKGKMRGYTF.